The entry below describes one T cell receptor (beta chain). The target antigen is unknown. The source of the sample is a study of cytomegalovirus exposure and HLA in healthy donors. Whole-study results and caveats: The dataset shows that most TCR sequences were rare, while some public TCRs occurred in many donors.

Data came from immunoSEQ multiplex PCR; TCRdb stores just in-frame clones and leaves some out. The repertoire holds around 60,000 clones, with about nine tenths as singletons. There are 13 residues in the CDR3. CDR1 SGDLS and CDR2 YYNGEE come from the germline V gene. Trimming took 8 bases from V and 6 from J; bases not matched to a gene: 7. This TCR came from a man aged 18-30 years in good health and CMV-seronegative. This chain links TRBV9 with TRBJ2-1; TRBD2 aligns across 8 bases. The specimen sequenced was PBMCs. The CDR3 DNA follows: TGTGCCAGTACCGGGACTAGTGCCAATGAGCAGTTCTTC. It codes for CASTGTSANEQFF.